The next 6 T cell receptor beta chains were all read from a single sample in a study of tumor and adjacent non-tumor tissue in lung cancer (dated by TCRdb to the late 2010s). RNA was isolated from bulk, unsorted tissue, and RNA quality was assessed with a NanoDrop ND-1000 and an Agilent 2100. Normal lung samples were distant non-tumor tissue taken more than 3 cm from the tumor edge. The library was generated by multiplex PCR. TCRdb shows the sequencer as Illumina HiSeq 2500. Following protocols modified from ARM-PCR, the researchers constructed TCRbeta libraries through three rounds of nested PCR with primers (Table S4). TCRdb's own reprocessing of the public reads used fastp at Q25 and MiXCR and kept productive beta chains. Identical CDR3 protein sequences are pooled into one entry, listed with their most common genes and DNA. The sample data list about 90,000 distinct CDR3 sequences, and 75% to 85% of these were observed just once. The ten largest clones represent about a fifth of the sample.

Sample: distant non-tumor lung tissue. The receptors here all came from a woman aged 50 to 60 with non-small cell lung cancer.

About this clonotype: At one boundary the junction diverges from the germline segment, which might be a read error. The chain employs TRBV29-1 and TRBJ1-2; D is unclear. CDR3 length equals 14 residues. Germline V gene data show CDR1 as SQVTM and CDR2 as ANQGSEA. The CDR3 loop reads CSVEEIGRCYGYNF. The CDR3 DNA reads as TGCAGCGTTGAAGAGATAGGGAGGTGCTATGGCTACAACTTC.

This sequence joins TRBV20-1 and TRBJ2-1; TRBD2 might be the D (5 bases). Trimming took 5 bases from V and 9 from J, leaving 14 bases between them. The CDR3 spans 12 residues. CDR1 is DFQATT and CDR2 is SNEGSKA in the germline V gene (reference sequence). The CDR3 DNA is TGCAGTGCTCAACTAGGGTCTGCTGAGCAGTTCTTC. Translating it yields CSAQLGSAEQFF.

For this clonotype: The junction departs from germline at one end; a sequencing error may be responsible. The CDR3 bases are TGTGCCTCCCTGGACAGGGACTCCTACGAGCGGTATTTC. Translated, it gives CASLDRDSYERYF. This chain links TRBV10-3 with TRBJ2-7; 8 bases fit TRBD1. Per germline, CDR1 ENHRY and CDR2 SYGVKD. This CDR3 comprises 13 residues.

This clonotype turned up a few times. Since the CDR3 does not end with the conserved phenylalanine or tryptophan, this likely comes from a read error. The DNA is left out, because the CDR3 cannot be placed on it with certainty; the CDR3 is given as TCRdb lists it. This chain joins TRBV12-3 or TRBV12-4 and TRBJ2-1; the table calls TRBD1, which could not be checked here. The CDR3 spans 15 residues, counting both ends. The CDR3: CASSSPGWGSNEQFL.

This clonotype was counted at least ten times. CDR3 sequence: CASSQVSGNNEQFF. In DNA form, the CDR3 reads TGCGCCAGCAGCCAAGTTAGCGGGAACAATGAGCAGTTCTTC. The chain employs TRBV4-1 and TRBJ2-1; 8 bases fit TRBD2. Per the germline V gene, CDR1 is MGHRA and CDR2 is YSYEKL. V dropped 1 base and J dropped 5; count of bases not matched to a gene: 1. The CDR3 has 14 residues.

On this clonotype: With a much larger clone just one base away, this may be a read error. The V and J genes are TRBV20-1 and TRBJ2-1; tentative D call: TRBD1 (5 bases). Germline CDR1 DFQATT, CDR2 SNEGSKA (reference sequence). The CDR3 covers 13 residues. CDR3 region: CIAPRGAYNEQFF. Written as DNA, the CDR3 is TGCATCGCCCCAAGGGGCGCCTACAATGAGCAGTTCTTC.